This TCR beta chain is from a study of blood T cells in healthy people across ages. The V gene end was trimmed by 0 bases and the J gene end by 8 bases; junction bases not matched to a gene: 9. This CDR3 has 15 residues. Germline values: CDR1 SQVTM, CDR2 ANQGSEA. Study-level points and caveats: It was found that TCR beta diversity correlated strongly with the percentage of naive T cells.

Combining a sample-barcoded 5' primer with a J-beta primer mix, a second PCR ran for roughly 7 to 11 cycles. From the 5' RACE reads, TCRdb called clonotypes with MiXCR, one entry per CDR3 protein. In the table there are roughly 1,100,000 distinct CDR3 sequences, approximately 26% of which are singletons. As regards this clonotype: Antigen unknown.

This sample also appeared in a second study, on T cells of mothers and their children. Per that paper: Reads obtained per mother exceeded 8.5 million TCR beta CDR3 reads, with a few million obtained per child.

This TCR came from a girl aged 2-15 years in good health. Sequenced material: blood. The V and J genes are TRBV29-1 and TRBJ2-1; TRBD1 matches at 8 bases. Here the CDR3 reads CSVEEEDREKDEQFF. CDR3 coding DNA: TGCAGCGTTGAAGAAGAGGACAGGGAGAAGGATGAGCAGTTCTTC.